This is a list of T cell receptor beta chains from one sample in a study of somatic mutations in cytotoxic T cells in rheumatoid arthritis. The table came from immunoSEQ multiplex PCR; TCRdb's copy has only in-frame clones and leaves some out. The top ten clones hold around 15% of a sample with about 15,000 clones, roughly 77% of them seen once. Sequencing input: CD8+ T cells sorted from blood. The receptors derive from an adult with rheumatoid arthritis. The CDR3 runs from the conserved cysteine through the conserved F or W. The D gene is left open where the match is weak. Expanded clones get a size class; other rows say once, few or many, or leave the size out.

d_gene: NA
j_gene: TRBJ1-2
v_gene: TRBV9
abundance: few
CDR3nt: TGTGCCAGCAGCGTAGGACAGTATGGCTACACCTTC
CDR3aa: CASSVGQYGYTF

d_gene: NA
j_gene: TRBJ2-3
v_gene: TRBV5-1
abundance: NA
CDR3nt: TGCGCCAGCAGCTTGACGGGAGCCAGGGGAGATACGCAGTATTTT
CDR3aa: CASSLTGARGDTQYF

d_gene: NA
j_gene: TRBJ2-1
v_gene: TRBV7-9
abundance: NA
CDR3nt: TGTGCCGTGTACCAAAGCGGGGACAGATACAATGAGCAGTTCTTC
CDR3aa: CAVYQSGDRYNEQFF

d_gene: TRBD1
j_gene: TRBJ2-7
v_gene: TRBV29-1
abundance: once
CDR3nt: TGCAGCGTTTATGGACAGGGAATTGAGGAGCAGTACTTC
CDR3aa: CSVYGQGIEEQYF

d_gene: TRBD1
j_gene: TRBJ2-4
v_gene: TRBV28
abundance: NA
CDR3nt: TGTGCCAGCAGCCCAAGACAGGGGGTTGCCAAAAACATTCAGTACTTC
CDR3aa: CASSPRQGVAKNIQYF

d_gene: NA
j_gene: TRBJ2-1
v_gene: TRBV28
abundance: NA
CDR3nt: TGTGCCAGCAGTTTCTCCTACAGCTCCTACAATGAGCAGTTCTTC
CDR3aa: CASSFSYSSYNEQFF

d_gene: NA
j_gene: TRBJ1-1
v_gene: TRBV6-1
abundance: once
CDR3nt: TGTGCCAGCAGTGAATGGGGCGGGTTGGCCTTGAACACTGAAGCTTTCTTT
CDR3aa: CASSEWGGLALNTEAFF

d_gene: NA
j_gene: TRBJ2-7
v_gene: TRBV19
abundance: NA
CDR3nt: TGTGCCAGTAGTCCCCGACCCGGGACCAGCTCCTACGAGCAGTACTTC
CDR3aa: CASSPRPGTSSYEQYF

d_gene: NA
j_gene: TRBJ2-1
v_gene: TRBV4-1
abundance: few
CDR3nt: TGCGCCAGCAGCCAAGGGACCAACCCCGGTGGTGAGCAGTTCTTC
CDR3aa: CASSQGTNPGGEQFF

d_gene: NA
j_gene: TRBJ1-1
v_gene: TRBV5-1
abundance: NA
CDR3nt: TGCGCCAGCAGCCCATGGTTGTCTATGAACACTGAAGCTTTCTTT
CDR3aa: CASSPWLSMNTEAFF

d_gene: NA
j_gene: TRBJ2-3
v_gene: TRBV14
abundance: NA
CDR3nt: TGTGCCAGCAGCCAAGTTTTCGGCACTAGCACAGATACGCAGTATTTT
CDR3aa: CASSQVFGTSTDTQYF

d_gene: NA
j_gene: TRBJ1-2
v_gene: TRBV4-1
abundance: NA
CDR3nt: TGCGCCAGCAGCCAGGGGGCTTACGGCTACACCTTC
CDR3aa: CASSQGAYGYTF

d_gene: NA
j_gene: TRBJ2-7
v_gene: TRBV6-1
abundance: NA
CDR3nt: TGTGCCAGCAGTGAAGGGACAGTCTCCGAGCAGTACTTC
CDR3aa: CASSEGTVSEQYF

d_gene: NA
j_gene: TRBJ1-5
v_gene: TRBV28
abundance: once
CDR3nt: TGTGCCAGCAGTTTATATGGAGGGGGTCCTCAGCCCCAGCATTTT
CDR3aa: CASSLYGGGPQPQHF

d_gene: NA
j_gene: TRBJ1-2
v_gene: TRBV6-6
abundance: NA
CDR3nt: TGTGCCAGCAGTTACTCGGTCCAGGGAGGAGATGGCTACACCTTC
CDR3aa: CASSYSVQGGDGYTF

d_gene: NA
j_gene: TRBJ2-1
v_gene: TRBV4-1
abundance: NA
CDR3nt: TGCGCCAGCAGCCTCCAACCGGGACTTTCCTCCTACAATGAGCAGTTCTTC
CDR3aa: CASSLQPGLSSYNEQFF

d_gene: NA
j_gene: TRBJ1-3
v_gene: TRBV28
abundance: NA
CDR3nt: TGTGCCAGCAGTTTGCTCGCGGACAGCCGCTCTGGAAACACCATATATTTT
CDR3aa: CASSLLADSRSGNTIYF

d_gene: NA
j_gene: TRBJ1-5
v_gene: TRBV6-5
abundance: NA
CDR3nt: TGTGCCAGCAGTCCCACAGGGTATAGCAATCAGCCCCAGCATTTT
CDR3aa: CASSPTGYSNQPQHF

d_gene: TRBD2
j_gene: TRBJ2-3
v_gene: TRBV6-1
abundance: NA
CDR3nt: TGTGCCAGCAGTGAAGAACTAGCGGGAGTCACAGATACGCAGTATTTT
CDR3aa: CASSEELAGVTDTQYF

d_gene: TRBD1
j_gene: TRBJ2-3
v_gene: TRBV7-2
abundance: NA
CDR3nt: TGTGCCAGCAGCTTATATGGACAGGGGGCCGTAGATACGCAGTATTTT
CDR3aa: CASSLYGQGAVDTQYF

d_gene: TRBD1
j_gene: TRBJ1-2
v_gene: TRBV7-2
abundance: once
CDR3nt: TGTGCCAGCAGCTTCCCAGGGACAGGGGATCGCGGCTACACCTTC
CDR3aa: CASSFPGTGDRGYTF

d_gene: NA
j_gene: TRBJ1-1
v_gene: TRBV19
abundance: NA
CDR3nt: TGTGCCAGTAGTAAATCTCTGAACACTGAAGCTTTCTTT
CDR3aa: CASSKSLNTEAFF

d_gene: TRBD1
j_gene: TRBJ2-7
v_gene: TRBV7-8
abundance: NA
CDR3nt: TGTGCCAGCAGCTTTGACAGGGCCCGGAGTGAGCAGTACTTC
CDR3aa: CASSFDRARSEQYF

d_gene: TRBD1
j_gene: TRBJ2-5
v_gene: TRBV7-9
abundance: NA
CDR3nt: TGTGCCAGCAGCCTCACCGGGACAGGGTTCGGGAACTTC
CDR3aa: CASSLTGTGFGNF

d_gene: NA
j_gene: TRBJ2-1
v_gene: TRBV7-9
abundance: NA
CDR3nt: TGTGCCAGCAGCTCTGATATTAGTAATGAGCAGTTCTTC
CDR3aa: CASSSDISNEQFF

d_gene: NA
j_gene: TRBJ2-7
v_gene: TRBV4-1
abundance: NA
CDR3nt: TGCGCCAGCAGCCCCGTGGGGGGAGCCTACGAGCAGTACTTC
CDR3aa: CASSPVGGAYEQYF

d_gene: TRBD2
j_gene: TRBJ2-5
v_gene: TRBV19
abundance: once
CDR3nt: TGTGCCAGTAGTATCATCCTGGGACTAGCGGGACTCCAAGAGACCCAGTACTTC
CDR3aa: CASSIILGLAGLQETQYF

d_gene: NA
j_gene: TRBJ2-7
v_gene: TRBV5-1
abundance: NA
CDR3nt: TGCGCCAGCAGCTTGGGGCAGGGGAAGACCTACGAGCAGTACTTC
CDR3aa: CASSLGQGKTYEQYF

d_gene: TRBD1
j_gene: TRBJ2-1
v_gene: TRBV7-9
abundance: NA
CDR3nt: TGTGCCAGCAGCGTTGGGACAGGGAAGTTCTTC
CDR3aa: CASSVGTGKFF

d_gene: TRBD1
j_gene: TRBJ2-3
v_gene: TRBV6-6
abundance: NA
CDR3nt: TGTGCCAGCAGTTTGTGGACAGGGGTCACAGATACGCAGTATTTT
CDR3aa: CASSLWTGVTDTQYF

d_gene: NA
j_gene: TRBJ2-1
v_gene: TRBV6-6
abundance: NA
CDR3nt: TGTGCCAGCAGTTACTCCCGGACCGACCCGTACAATGAGCAGTTCTTC
CDR3aa: CASSYSRTDPYNEQFF

d_gene: NA
j_gene: TRBJ1-2
v_gene: TRBV7-9
abundance: NA
CDR3nt: TGTGCCAGTTGGGGAGACACTAACTATGGCTACACCTTC
CDR3aa: CASWGDTNYGYTF

d_gene: NA
j_gene: TRBJ2-5
v_gene: TRBV2
abundance: NA
CDR3nt: TGTGCCAGCAGAATCCTCGGGGAGGGGGCGAGGGAAGAGACCCAGTACTTC
CDR3aa: CASRILGEGAREETQYF

d_gene: TRBD1
j_gene: TRBJ1-1
v_gene: TRBV18
abundance: few
CDR3nt: TGTGCCAGCGGGACAGGGAGGGAATCTGCTTTCTTT
CDR3aa: CASGTGRESAFF

d_gene: TRBD2
j_gene: TRBJ2-1
v_gene: TRBV27
abundance: NA
CDR3nt: TGTGCCAGCAGTTTGGTAGCGGGGGGAAACGATGAGCAGTTCTTC
CDR3aa: CASSLVAGGNDEQFF

d_gene: NA
j_gene: TRBJ1-5
v_gene: TRBV30
abundance: NA
CDR3nt: TGTGCCTGGAGTATAGACATTAATCAGCCCCAGCATTTT
CDR3aa: CAWSIDINQPQHF

d_gene: NA
j_gene: TRBJ2-7
v_gene: TRBV6-1
abundance: NA
CDR3nt: TGTGCCAGCAGTGAAGGCAGGGGGGCCGGTCTCTACGAGCAGTACTTC
CDR3aa: CASSEGRGAGLYEQYF

d_gene: NA
j_gene: TRBJ2-7
v_gene: TRBV7-8
abundance: NA
CDR3nt: TGTGCCAGCAGCTCCGGCCAGGACGATAGGTACGAGCAGTACTTC
CDR3aa: CASSSGQDDRYEQYF